This TCR beta chain comes out of a study of shared clonotypes between healthy human individuals. Study-wide points: Sharing across a few donors was seen in roughly 5% of naive CD4 clonotypes.

Naive-designated CD8 cells lacked CD45RO, were positively enriched for CCR7, and omitted terminally differentiated effector memory CD45RA+ cells. The donors, all of them Caucasian adults, lived in Nashville, Tennessee. The repertoire was sequenced with immunoSEQ multiplex PCR; TCRdb's copy has only in-frame clones and lacks some. The sample yields roughly 1,800,000 clones, approximately 95% seen once. Points on this clone: Its antigen is not identified.

Sequencing input: naive CD8+ T cells sorted from blood. The source is a man aged 18 to 35 in good health.

The CDR3 spells CATPTLTQETQYF. The CDR3, as DNA: TGTGCCACCCCCACGCTGACCCAAGAGACCCAGTACTTC. The chain couples TRBV10-3 to TRBJ2-5, with D unresolved. The germline V gene has CDR1 ENHRY and CDR2 SYGVKD. V was cut by 10 bases and J by 1 base, with 13 bases left in between. The CDR3 runs to 13 residues.